The 11 T cell receptor beta chains listed next were all sequenced from one sample in a study of neoadjuvant anti-PD-1 for oral cavity cancer. The time point here: after neoadjuvant nivolumab, at surgical resection. Profiling relied on immunoSEQ multiplex PCR, and the TCRdb table lists in-frame clones only, not all of them. The repertoire consists of roughly 14,000 clones, with about 75% occurring once and the leading ten covering roughly 2%. Here the sequenced sample was PBMCs, taken after nivolumab (anti-PD-1) treatment. The receptor source for this set is a person aged 40-85 years with oral cavity squamous cell carcinoma.

The V gene is TRBV7-2, the J gene TRBJ1-1; TRBD1 might be the D (6 bases). The CDR3 totals 13 residues. Germline values: CDR1 SGHTA, CDR2 FQGNSA. The V and J ends lost 7 bases and 1 base respectively, with 10 bases between them. CDR3 nucleotides: TGTGCCAGCACCCAGGGACAGAACACTGAAGCTTTCTTT. This encodes CASTQGQNTEAFF.

CDR3 residues: CASSPERTSYNEQFF. In DNA, the CDR3 is TGTGCCAGCTCCCCGGAGAGAACCTCCTACAATGAGCAGTTCTTC. V and J are TRBV27 and TRBJ2-1; D call uncertain. V was clipped by 8 bases and J by 0 bases, with 14 bases between them. Germline V lookup: CDR1 MNHEY, CDR2 SMNVEV (reference sequence). This CDR3 comprises 15 residues.

The count of this clone is one. V gene TRBV14 combines with J gene TRBJ2-7, with 8 positions matching TRBD1. This CDR3 is 13 amino acids long. Trimming at V came to 4 bases and at J to 3 bases, leaving 2 bases not matched to a gene. Germline CDR1 reads SGHDN; CDR2 reads FVKESK. CDR3 nucleotides: TGTGCCAGCAGCCTTACAGGGGGCTACGAGCAGTACTTC. Protein: CASSLTGGYEQYF. Supplemented by reference TRBV14 and TRBJ2-7, the full variable domain reads EAGVTQFPSHSVIEKGQTVTLRCDPISGHDNLYWYRRVMGKEIKFLLHFVKESKQDESGMPNNRFLAERTGGTYSTLKVQPAELEDSGVYFCASSLTGGYEQYFGPGTRLTVT.

This clone was found a few times. One end of the junction fails to match germline, which may point to a read error. The chain couples TRBV7-9 to TRBJ1-2, with unresolved D. The germline V gene encodes CDR1 SEHNR and CDR2 FQNEAQ (reference sequence). The CDR3 contains 12 residues. The CDR3 DNA reads TGTGCCAGCAGCGGCCAAAGGCGCCCAGTTACGTTC. The encoded protein is CASSGQRRPVTF.

This clone was counted once. The V and J genes are TRBV27 and TRBJ1-1, with a possible D match to TRBD1 (5 bases). The V gene's germline CDR1 is MNHEY and CDR2 SMNVEV (reference sequence). V was shortened by 5 bases and J by 1 base, with 5 bases between the two germline ends. The CDR3 has 12 amino acids. As DNA, the CDR3 is TGTGCCAGCAGTACAGGGAACACTGAAGCTTTCTTT. As protein: CASSTGNTEAFF.

The V gene is TRBV5-1, the J gene TRBJ2-1; 10 positions agree with TRBD2. The length of the CDR3 is 14 residues. The V and J ends lost 4 bases and 6 bases, in that order; junction bases with no gene match: 4. CDR1 SGHRS and CDR2 YFSETQ come from the germline V gene. In DNA, the CDR3 is TGCGCCAGCAGCCCATTAGCGGGAGGCAATGAGCAGTTCTTC. Amino acid sequence: CASSPLAGGNEQFF.

The rearrangement uses TRBV27 and TRBJ2-7; TRBD2 is a possible D gene (6 bases). Between the trimmed V and J ends, which lost 2 bases and 5 bases, there was a span of 19 bases. CDR1 and CDR2 from the germline V gene are MNHEY and SMNVEV (reference sequence). The CDR3 length is 16 residues. CDR3 coding DNA: TGTGCCAGCAGTTTAGGGGGACGGGACTTCTATGACGAGCAGTACTTC. This sequence encodes CASSLGGRDFYDEQYF.

Here the CDR3 DNA reads TGTGCCAGCAAATCGGAGGACAGGGCTTACACTGAAGCTTTCTTT. Translation gives CASKSEDRAYTEAFF. The chain has TRBV6-5 and TRBJ1-1; 8 bases agree with TRBD1. Germline values: CDR1 MNHEY, CDR2 SVGAGI. This CDR3 has 15 amino acids. V was clipped by 7 bases and J by 3 bases; unmatched bases: 10.

The chain is built from TRBV5-1 and TRBJ1-3; possibly TRBD1 for D (5 bases). Germline-derived CDR1 and CDR2 are SGHRS and YFSETQ. This CDR3 comprises 16 residues. V was clipped by 4 bases and J by 0 bases, with 14 bases between them. CDR3 in amino acids: CASSGGDTNSGNTIYF. CDR3 sequence (DNA): TGCGCCAGCAGCGGGGGAGACACCAACTCTGGAAACACCATATATTTT.

The chain joins TRBV3-1 (or the pseudogene TRBV3-2) to TRBJ1-5; no clear D gene. The CDR3 is 9 residues long. Germline-derived CDR1 and CDR2 are LGHDT and YNNKEL (reference sequence). The germline V and J ends were trimmed by 3 bases and 12 bases, with 3 bases remaining between them. CDR3 DNA: TGTGCCAGCAGCCAGGACCAGCATTTT. Protein: CASSQDQHF.

The V call is TRBV5-6, the J call TRBJ2-2; no clear D. The CDR3 has 14 amino acids. CDR1 is SGHDT, CDR2 YYEEEE, per germline. Trimming removed 0 bases from V and 8 bases from J, with 11 bases in between. CDR3 protein: CASSLEARAGELFF. The CDR3 DNA follows: TGTGCCAGCAGCTTGGAGGCGCGCGCAGGGGAGCTGTTTTTT.